This T cell receptor beta chain comes out of a study of shared T cell receptors in the human thymus. TCRdb's copy holds only in-frame clones and misses some; the assay was immunoSEQ multiplex PCR. Of over 450,000 clones in the sample, about four fifths were seen once. This CDR3 has 17 amino acids. V gave up 1 base and J gave up 3 bases, with 17 bases separating them. Germline V lookup: CDR1 SGDLS, CDR2 YYNGEE. This sample also belongs to another study, concerning human thymus T cells. That work states: Infants served as donors; they were healthy and Finnish and were having corrective surgery for congenital heart defects. Resections from corrective heart surgery provided thymus tissue. Related reports documented highly overlapping thymic repertoires among unrelated individuals.

This sequence joins TRBV9 and TRBJ2-1, with D perhaps matching TRBD1 (6 bases). Sequencing input: thymocytes. This TCR was sampled from a boy under two years old with a congenital heart defect. DNA for the CDR3: TGTGCCAGCAGCGTATGCCCGGACCGGACAGTCTACAATGAGCAGTTCTTC. It encodes CASSVCPDRTVYNEQFF.